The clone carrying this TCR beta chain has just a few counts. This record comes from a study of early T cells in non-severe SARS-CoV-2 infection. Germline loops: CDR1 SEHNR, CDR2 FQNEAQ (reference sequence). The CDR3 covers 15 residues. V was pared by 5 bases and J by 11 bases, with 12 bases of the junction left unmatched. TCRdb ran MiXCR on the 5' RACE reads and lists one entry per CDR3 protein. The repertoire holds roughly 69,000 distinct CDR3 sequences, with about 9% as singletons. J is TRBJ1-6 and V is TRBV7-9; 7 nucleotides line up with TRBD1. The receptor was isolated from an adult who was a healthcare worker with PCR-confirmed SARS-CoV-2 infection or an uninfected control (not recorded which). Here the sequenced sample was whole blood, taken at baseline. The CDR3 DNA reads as TGTGCCAGCAGCGAACTATCAGGGGGTCTAACACCCCTCCACTTT. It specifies CASSELSGGLTPLHF.